Reported below is one T cell receptor beta chain. Its antigen is currently not known. The sample holds no much larger clone one base away, and base qualities are not on file. These data come from a study of cytomegalovirus exposure and HLA in healthy donors (dated by TCRdb to about 2017). Study-level background: According to an earlier analysis of a few hundred of the donors, about 180 million T cells yielded roughly 100 million unique TCR beta sequences and roughly 280 Gb of sequence data. In an earlier analysis of a few hundred of the donors, high-throughput TCR beta sequencing was used to judge whether each TCR beta V gene segment behaved as functional or pseudogenic. Roughly five DR-DQ haplotypes were handled as single units for association and clustering, since linkage in the cohort was strong. Among some 410 genotyped donors of the cohort, an average of approximately 200,000 unique TCR beta nucleotide sequences was sequenced per donor, of which about 18% were non-productive. Donor age, sex, ethnicity and CMV serostatus were compiled alongside the repertoire data. To predict cytomegalovirus infection status, the study combined high-throughput TCR immunosequencing, statistical association of individual TCRs with disease status, and machine learning. In a later genetic analysis, genome-wide SNP genotypes for about three fifths of the roughly 670 donors were used, and that subset was treated as a discovery cohort. The number of typed donors differed by locus: about 620-640 for A, B, C, DRB1 and DQB1; 500 to 550 for DQA1; some 610 for DPA1; and around 490 for DPB1. A later analysis re-examined previously published TCR beta repertoires from hundreds of donors and added high-resolution HLA genotyping to investigate patterns of TCR occurrence. The study was designed to test whether signatures of past pathogen exposure could be identified by cataloging public T cell receptors. The later analysis used no new phenotypic data to find candidate immune exposures, relying instead on TCR beta sequences and their occurrence across donors. A separate validation cohort of more than 100 different subjects was used in addition to the 666-subject first cohort. Of the roughly 430 genotyped donors, roughly 80% fell in the genetic ancestry cluster associated with self-reported Caucasian donors. The study used immunosequencing to profile the T cell repertoires of approximately 640 subjects and linked those repertoires to cytomegalovirus serostatus. All discovery cohort repertoires had been generated using a single sequencing platform. Roughly 300 gigabases of sequencing data and 70 million to 100 million unique TCR sequences made up an early release that covered fewer than 650 HLA-typed donors. Both class I and class II loci were covered by HLA typing, at four-digit resolution. Overall results and qualifications from the work: In an earlier analysis of fewer than 700 of the donors, most TCR beta V segments appeared in productive rearrangements about 87% or about 30% of the time, broadly matching IMGT annotations. Several of the top co-occurrence clusters appeared to be linked to parvovirus B19, influenza, CMV and Epstein-Barr virus, according to a later analysis. A later genetic analysis associated a missense DCLRE1C variant with V-gene and J-gene trimming of TCR beta chains, and an independent cohort replicated the association. Linkage disequilibrium might explain the correlated functional status among segregating V segments, but an unknown experimental factor could not be ruled out. Most TCR sequences were observed very rarely across donors, whereas some public TCRs were present in many individuals. A few of the identified cytomegalovirus-associated TCR beta chains were confirmed in vitro to be specific for cytomegalovirus antigens. According to a later genetic analysis, donors in an Asian-associated ancestry cluster had fewer N-insertions in productive TCRs than the roughly 700-donor mean. Strong co-occurrence of HLA alleles, especially DR and DQ, made assigning TCR associations to individual alleles difficult. According to a later analysis, TCR association rates differed among HLA loci, with DRB1 alleles showing the most associated TCRs and HLA-C alleles showing the fewest. This cohort had only TCR beta chains sequenced, and the lack of alpha or paired-chain data limited which features could be detected. For the cohort, immune exposure information was limited to CMV serostatus. Compared with equally common non-associated chains, HLA-associated TCR beta chains in a later analysis were more clonally expanded and had lower generation probabilities. The earlier analysis of some 560 of the donors excluded some 15 rarely observed V segments, including chromosome 9 orphons, because counts were too low. A cluster of highly shared sequence variants was judged likely to represent a technical artifact of the sequencing pipeline. According to a later analysis, most CMV-associated TCR beta chains appeared to be HLA-restricted, and the HLA associations seemed to be driven largely by CMV exposure. In a later analysis, around 17,000 TCR beta sequences were associated with specific HLA alleles at a false discovery rate of 0.05. The presence/absence analyses assumed that sequencing depth was roughly uniform across donors, and that assumption may not be true. The study gave a list of about 170 TCR beta chains associated with cytomegalovirus. According to the authors, the approach could potentially be generalized to other disease states and immunological phenotypes. The 87-base-pair reads could not distinguish some IMGT-functional V segments, including TRBV6-2 and TRBV6-3, so those segments were excluded. A further reported finding was that TCR beta sequences accurately predicted the HLA-A and HLA-B alleles for most subjects in the first cohort. The classifier was reported to diagnose cytomegalovirus status with high specificity and sensitivity in both the original and validation cohorts. Because HLA typing was missing for some donors at each locus, association tests included only the typed subset.

The cohort comprised 666 healthy bone marrow donors. At the time of sampling, every cohort member was nominally healthy, though immune exposures that went unrecorded were likely present. The donor was CMV seropositive and was included in the group of 250 to 300 seropositive cohort members. A peripheral blood sample was collected from each donor, and TCR beta sequencing was performed on peripheral blood mononuclear cells. The Qiagen DNeasy Blood Extraction Kit was used to extract genomic DNA from the blood cell samples. Taken from the germline V gene (reference sequence), the CDR1 and CDR2 loops are GTSNPN and SVGIG. Measured from the cysteine to the phenylalanine, the CDR3 is 13 residues long. Left in the record is the CDR3 DNA by itself, 39 bases read in frame from the first base. Unmatched junction bases come to 3, with V trimmed by 5 bases and J by 2 bases. Libraries were constructed by the immunoSEQ multiplex PCR assay. For the multiplex PCR, a mixture combining 60 forward primers for TCR Vbeta segments and 13 reverse primers for TCR Jbeta segments was used. A multiplex PCR assay on genomic DNA amplified the CDR3 region of rearranged TCR beta genes. On the Illumina HiSeq System, the amplified TCR beta libraries were sequenced as 87-base-pair reads. The source study handled its data this way. In a later analysis, 70 million to 95 million unique TCR beta chains were counted across the roughly 670 repertoires, and roughly 9.9 million of these chains were shared by at least two donors. A nearest-neighbor algorithm error-corrected the raw reads and collapsed the reads into unique sequences, merging closely related sequences to remove PCR and sequencing errors. To assign V, D and J gene segments, CDR3 sequences were aligned to IMGT reference sequences. Each retained sequence needed at least a six-nucleotide match to both a V gene segment and a J gene segment. Rearrangements were called productive when the CDR3 lacked stop codons and stayed in frame with V and J; all others were non-productive. CDR3 was defined by IMGT convention, running from the second conserved V-encoded cysteine to the conserved J-encoded phenylalanine. Sequences without an unambiguous match to a single V gene segment were excluded from the earlier analysis of about 640 of the donors. In an earlier analysis of some 590 of the donors, V segments were called functional above 56.7% productive rearrangements and were called segregating when the between-donor standard deviation exceeded 5%. A statistical classification framework was built for diagnosing cytomegalovirus status from the catalog of TCR beta chain sequences. In a later analysis, TCR nucleotide sequences were compared against IMGT/GENE-DB human TR gene sequences so that V and J genes could be assigned. A later analysis assigned CDR3 sequences and most-parsimonious VDJ recombination scenarios with the TCRdist pipeline. A later analysis defined each TCR beta chain by its CDR3 amino acid sequence plus V-gene family, and excluded reads lacking a unique V-gene family. A later analysis removed several hundred highly shared, low-generation-probability nucleotide sequences to deal with suspected cross-contamination and a sequencing artifact. In a later analysis, a clonal expansion index for each public chain was calculated from normalized within-repertoire ranks of inferred template counts. In a later analysis, generation probabilities were computed with a VDJ recombination model fitted to out-of-frame rearrangements, and the resulting probabilities were checked against IGoR. In a later analysis, hypergeometric tests were used to score TCR-TCR, TCR-HLA and TCR-CMV co-occurrence, with a repertoire-size bias correction applied to TCR pairs. A later analysis estimated false discovery rates by permuting HLA or CMV assignments 20 times. In a later analysis, co-occurring TCRs were grouped using DBSCAN, and TCRdist sequence similarity was added for clustering within HLA-allele-positive subsets. For co-occurrence clustering, repertoires with fewer than 30,000 or more than 120,000 public chains were excluded, along with roughly 5 repertoires with anomalous nucleotide sharing. What TCRdb holds here is the immuneACCESS table cut down to in-frame rearrangements. Part of the clones is not present; checked against another copy, under half of the missing clones reflect an unresolved V gene, and the others are unexplained. V and J calls and clone size are copied from that table; D and trimming were computed from the DNA. This sample lists 75,000 to 95,000 clones; around 80% were detected once. In total, the top ten clones hold less than 5.5% of the sample.

This TCR came from a male donor in good health and CMV-seropositive. The source material was PBMCs. The receptor chain draws on TRBV30 and TRBJ2-1; 7 middle bases align to TRBD2. The CDR3 amino acid sequence is: CAWQAGAYNEQFF. The nucleotides read TGTGCCTGGCAGGCGGGAGCCTACAATGAGCAGTTCTTC.